These T cell receptor beta chains were read from a single sample in a study of technical replicates of blood from a few donors. Sequencing used immunoSEQ multiplex PCR; TCRdb keeps in-frame clones, though not all of them. The sample records approximately 79,000 clones, 85% to 95% being singletons. The source material was T cells isolated from PBMCs. The receptor set was obtained from a human donor in good health. Each CDR3 is given with its conserved first and last residue. The D gene is left open where the match is weak. Clone size appears in some rows only: once, few, many, or a class for an expanded clone.

clone_size j_call v_call d_call cdr3_aa cdr3_nt
. TRBJ1-4 TRBV5-6 . CASSLRGTNEKLFF TGTGCCAGCAGCTTAAGGGGGACTAATGAAAAACTGTTTTTT
few TRBJ2-1 TRBV30 TRBD2 CAWSVLAGYNEQFF TGTGCCTGGAGTGTACTAGCGGGTTACAATGAGCAGTTCTTC
. TRBJ2-1 TRBV5-1 . CASSSLGGGVTYNEQFF TGCGCCAGCAGCTCCTTAGGAGGTGGGGTTACCTACAATGAGCAGTTCTTC
. TRBJ1-1 TRBV5-1 . CASPSEGLAFF TGCGCCAGCCCGTCGGAGGGCTTAGCTTTCTTT
. TRBJ2-2 TRBV27 . CASSDIMLGTGELFF TGTGCCAGCAGTGATATCATGCTAGGCACCGGGGAGCTGTTTTTT
. TRBJ2-5 TRBV30 . CAWSVTSLETQYF TGTGCCTGGAGTGTTACTAGTCTAGAGACCCAGTACTTC
. TRBJ2-2 TRBV19 TRBD1 CASSHRGQSTGELFF TGTGCCAGTAGCCACAGGGGGCAGAGCACCGGGGAGCTGTTTTTT
. TRBJ2-7 TRBV27 . CASSFHPGAGVEQYF TGTGCCAGCAGTTTTCACCCAGGGGCAGGGGTCGAGCAGTACTTC
once TRBJ2-2 TRBV9 TRBD1 CASSFRGLDTGELFF TGTGCCAGCAGCTTTAGGGGGCTCGACACCGGGGAGCTGTTTTTT
. TRBJ2-2 TRBV9 . CASSVGGHRFNTGELFF TGTGCCAGCAGCGTAGGGGGCCATCGCTTTAACACCGGGGAGCTGTTTTTT
. TRBJ1-4 TRBV6-5 . CASSYQGFRTNEKLFF TGTGCCAGCAGTTACCAGGGATTTCGCACTAATGAAAAACTGTTTTTT
. TRBJ2-7 TRBV28 . CATLGAHYEQYF TGTGCCACCCTTGGGGCCCACTACGAGCAGTACTTC
. TRBJ1-5 TRBV4-1 . CASSQGQLTYQPQHF TGCGCCAGCAGCCAAGGACAACTCACATATCAGCCCCAGCATTTT
. TRBJ2-7 TRBV19 TRBD1 CASSIDPAGGVQYF TGTGCCAGTAGTATAGATCCGGCAGGGGGAGTGCAGTACTTC
. TRBJ2-1 TRBV2 TRBD2 CASIERFSGSQNEQFF TGTGCCAGCATCGAACGGTTTAGCGGGAGTCAAAATGAGCAGTTCTTC
. TRBJ2-7 TRBV19 TRBD2 CASSIVAGSYEQYF TGTGCCAGTAGTATTGTAGCGGGAAGCTACGAGCAGTACTTC
. TRBJ2-7 TRBV9 TRBD2 CASSGPSREGNYEQYF TGTGCCAGCAGCGGCCCCAGCCGGGAGGGGAACTACGAGCAGTACTTC
. TRBJ2-7 TRBV7-9 . CASSFLGSSYEQYF TGTGCCAGCAGCTTTCTAGGAAGCTCCTACGAGCAGTACTTC